This T cell receptor (beta chain) derives from a study of regulatory T cells in long-lasting Graves disease. Study-wide context: Over-5-year antithyroid drug use with positive TSH receptor antibodies defined persistent Graves' disease in the study.

Sequencing libraries for TCR beta were prepared with iRepertoire HTBI primers and Arm-PCR of CDR3 regions. MiXCR, run by TCRdb on the multiplex PCR reads, gives a single entry per CDR3 protein. The data hold 300,000 or so distinct CDR3 sequences, with about 20% observed a single time. Ten or more counts support this clonotype. Time point of the sample: persistent/refractory GD, antithyroid drugs over 5 years with positive TRAb. RNA extracted from PBMCs served as the sequencing template. The peripheral blood volume drawn was approximately 9 milliliters, and it was collected into EDTA tubes. This receptor was identified in a female donor with Graves disease. This specimen was peripheral blood mononuclear cells (PBMCs), taken when the disease was refractory, from a patient treated with antithyroid drugs.

The CDR3 bases are TGTGCCAGCAGCATAGGACAGGATGGCTACACCTTC. Translated, it gives CASSIGQDGYTF. The chain uses TRBV7-9 and TRBJ1-2; TRBD1 matches 7 bases. Germline V CDR1 and CDR2: SEHNR, FQNEAQ (reference sequence). The CDR3 spans 12 residues. J gave up 6 bases and V 5 bases, and 3 bases lay outside the gene matches.